This T cell receptor beta chain was sequenced during a study of blood T cells in healthy people across ages. A second PCR of roughly 7 to 11 cycles used a sample-barcoded 5' primer and a J-beta primer mix. TCRdb analysed the 5' RACE reads with MiXCR anew, one entry per CDR3 protein. The table has about 780,000 distinct CDR3 sequences, around 45% seen once. Trimming took 0 bases from V and 2 from J, leaving 9 bases between them. CDR1 and CDR2 (germline): GTSNPN, SVGIG (reference sequence). This CDR3 has 14 residues. The sequencing sample was made of blood. The chain is built from TRBV30 and TRBJ2-3, with D perhaps TRBD2 (6 bases). The clonotype was recovered from an elderly man in good health. The DNA for the CDR3 is TGTGCCTGGAGTGTAGGGAGGCTCACAGATACGCAGTATTTT. It specifies CAWSVGRLTDTQYF.